The 10 T cell receptor beta chains given below trace back to one sample, sequenced in a study of T cell responses to AZD1222 COVID-19 vaccine. Assay used: immunoSEQ multiplex PCR; TCRdb lists only in-frame clones, some missing. The table has around 170,000 clones, approximately 90% seen once. Sequenced material: peripheral blood, taken on day 0 of AZD1222 vaccination. Every receptor here comes from an adult in good health.

V usage is TRBV2 and J usage is TRBJ1-4; D ambiguous. V was shortened by 6 bases and J by 1 base, with 12 bases between the two germline ends. The germline gives CDR1 SNHLY, CDR2 FYNNEI. The length of the CDR3 is 15 residues. This CDR3 reads CASSARPQTNEKLFF. The DNA for the CDR3 is TGTGCCAGCAGCGCCCGACCCCAAACTAATGAAAAACTGTTTTTT.

CDR3 sequence reads: CASSFDRGQGTQYF. The CDR3 DNA reads TGTGCCAGCAGCTTCGACAGGGGGCAGGGGACCCAGTACTTC. The chain couples TRBV11-2 to TRBJ2-5; the match to TRBD1 covers 10 bases. The germline gives CDR1 SGHAT, CDR2 FQNNGV. The V and J ends lost 3 bases and 7 bases, in that order; junction bases with no gene match: 5. This CDR3 region has 14 residues. Full variable domain (missing parts from reference TRBV11-2 and TRBJ2-5): EAGVAQSPRYKIIEKRQSVAFWCNPISGHATLYWYQQILGQGPKLLIQFQNNGVVDDSQLPKDRFSAERLKGVDSTLKIQPAKLEDSAVYLCASSFDRGQGTQYFGPGTRLLVL.

The chain combines TRBV7-2 with TRBJ2-5; D is unclear. Trimming removed 3 bases from V and 3 bases from J, with 14 bases in between. From germline, CDR1 is SGHTA and CDR2 FQGNSA. The CDR3 extends over 15 amino acids. The CDR3 coding sequence is TGTGCCAGCAGCTTGCGGTCTGTTGGAAAAGAGACCCAGTACTTC. Its translation: CASSLRSVGKETQYF.

The genes are TRBV9 and TRBJ2-7; 11 positions match TRBD1. With V trimmed by 4 bases and J by 6 bases, 6 bases remained unmatched. The CDR3 extends over 14 amino acids. Per the germline V gene, CDR1 is SGDLS and CDR2 is YYNGEE. The CDR3 loop is CASSLTGTGGEQYF. CDR3 DNA: TGTGCCAGCAGCCTCACGGGGACAGGGGGCGAGCAGTACTTC.

The genes are TRBV29-1 and TRBJ2-1; TRBD1 matches at 9 bases. Trimming took 8 bases from V and 0 from J; bases not matched to a gene: 5. The germline V gene has CDR1 SQVTM and CDR2 ANQGSEA. The CDR3 contains 14 residues. DNA of the CDR3: TGCAGCATATGGACAGGGGACTCCTACAATGAGCAGTTCTTC. Translation: CSIWTGDSYNEQFF.

The V call is TRBV5-1, the J call TRBJ1-3; D is unclear. This CDR3 has 14 amino acids. Germline V lookup: CDR1 SGHRS, CDR2 YFSETQ. V dropped 5 bases and J dropped 0 bases, with 9 bases sitting between them. CDR3 protein: CASSTVSSGNTIYF. CDR3 nucleotides: TGCGCCAGCAGTACGGTCAGCTCTGGAAACACCATATATTTT.

The chain couples TRBV7-3 to TRBJ2-1; tentatively, D is TRBD2 (5 bases). Germline CDR1 and CDR2: SGHTA and FQGTGA. There are 14 residues in the CDR3. V lost 5 bases and J 7 bases, leaving 15 bases between the germline ends. CDR3 protein: CASSPTGSGNEQFF. The CDR3 bases are TGTGCCAGCAGCCCCACGGGATCCGGGAATGAGCAGTTCTTC.

A few counts support this clone. The rearrangement joins TRBV5-4 to TRBJ2-5, with D possibly matching TRBD1 (6 bases). Trimming shortened V by 3 bases and J by 2 bases, and 8 bases separated the two germline ends. Looked up from germline, CDR1 is SGHNT and CDR2 is YYREEE (reference sequence). The CDR3 is made up of 13 amino acids. CDR3 sequence reads: CASSSGQQETQYF. The CDR3 DNA sequence: TGTGCCAGCAGCTCCGGACAGCAAGAGACCCAGTACTTC. The full variable domain, in which reference TRBV5-4 and TRBJ2-5 provide the parts outside the CDR3, is ETGVTQSPTHLIKTRGQQVTLRCSSQSGHNTVSWYQQALGQGPQFIFQYYREEENGRGNFPPRFSGLQFPNYSSELNVNALELDDSALYLCASSSGQQETQYFGPGTRLLVL.

The chain is built from TRBV29-1 and TRBJ2-5; D gene unclear. Looked up from germline, CDR1 is SQVTM and CDR2 is ANQGSEA. V lost 4 bases, J lost 5 bases, and 11 bases lay in between. This CDR3 has 12 residues. CDR3: CSVVGVAETQYF. The CDR3 DNA is TGCAGCGTTGTTGGGGTTGCCGAGACCCAGTACTTC.

The V gene is TRBV3-1 (or the pseudogene TRBV3-2), the J gene TRBJ2-7, with D possibly matching TRBD1 (6 bases). The CDR3 loop spans 15 amino acids. The germline CDR1 and CDR2 sequences are LGHDT and YNNKEL (reference sequence). V lost 1 base and J 2 bases, leaving 12 bases between the germline ends. CDR3 residues: CASSQGPGQPYEQYF. The CDR3, as DNA: TGTGCCAGCAGCCAAGGACCCGGACAGCCCTACGAGCAGTACTTC.